The clone carrying this T cell receptor beta chain was counted at least ten times. Its antigen is not identified. Possible read error: a much larger clone is one base away. TCRdb re-derived calls from the multiplex PCR reads in MiXCR, one entry per CDR3 protein. The sample contains about 180,000 distinct CDR3 sequences, approximately 33% of which appear only once. The length of the CDR3 is 15 residues. From germline, CDR1 is SGDLS and CDR2 YYNGEE. This record belongs to a study of breast tumors, draining lymph nodes, adjacent tissues. Overall study findings and caveats: The data were judged consistent with most tumor T cells coming from lymph node and expanding in tumor. Compared with basal-like, luminal-like tumors shared significantly more repertoire with nontumor tissue. Compared with lymph nodes, tumors were less diverse; compared with nontumor tissue, more.

Axillary draining lymph nodes of breast cancer patients supplied the node samples. Sequencing was done on a sample of axillary lymph node tissue. This TCR derives from a female donor with breast cancer. Some clones in this sample may be carry-over from other donors' samples. The genes are TRBV9 and TRBJ1-6; unclear D gene. The CDR3 reads CASSVGLGGNSPPHF. Written as DNA, the CDR3 is TGTGCCAGCAGCGTAGGCTTAGGAGGGAATTCACCCCCCCACTTT.